This TCR beta chain appears in the sequencing data of a study of blood T cell repertoires in COVID-19. Followed longitudinally, the Seattle patients had been enrolled during active infection. Repertoires were generated with immunoSEQ multiplex PCR, while TCRdb's copy carries only in-frame clones and drops some. Among approximately 390,000 clones listed, around 87% were seen once. The receptor was isolated from a woman in her sixties with COVID-19, enrolled during active disease. Sequencing input: peripheral blood.

CDR3 coding DNA: TGTGCCAGCAGCCCCGGAGCGTGGAGAACCAACACTGAAGCTTTCTTT. Translation: CASSPGAWRTNTEAFF. This chain uses TRBV7-2 with TRBJ1-1, with D uncertain. Germline CDR1 is SGHTA and CDR2 is FQGNSA. The CDR3 is 16 amino acids. V shed 5 bases and J shed 2 bases, with 18 bases lying between them. Together with reference TRBV7-2 and TRBJ1-1, the CDR3 gives the full variable domain: GAGVSQSPSNKVTEKGKDVELRCDPISGHTALYWYRQSLGQGLEFLIYFQGNSAPDKSGLPSDRFSAERTGGSVSTLTIQRTQQEDSAVYLCASSPGAWRTNTEAFFGQGTRLTVV.